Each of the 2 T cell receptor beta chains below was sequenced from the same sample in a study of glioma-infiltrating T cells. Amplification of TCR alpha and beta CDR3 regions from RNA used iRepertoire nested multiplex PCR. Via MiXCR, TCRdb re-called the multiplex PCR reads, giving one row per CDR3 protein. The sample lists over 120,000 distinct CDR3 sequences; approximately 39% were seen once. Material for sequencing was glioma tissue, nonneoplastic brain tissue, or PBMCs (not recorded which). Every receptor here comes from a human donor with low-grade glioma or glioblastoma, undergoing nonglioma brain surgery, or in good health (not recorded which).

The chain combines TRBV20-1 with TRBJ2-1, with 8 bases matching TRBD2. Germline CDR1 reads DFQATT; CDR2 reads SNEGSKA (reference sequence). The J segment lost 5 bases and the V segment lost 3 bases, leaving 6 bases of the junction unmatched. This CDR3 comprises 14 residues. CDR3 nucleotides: TGCAGTGCTAGCGTAGCGGGGAGGGACAATGAGCAGTTCTTC. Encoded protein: CSASVAGRDNEQFF.

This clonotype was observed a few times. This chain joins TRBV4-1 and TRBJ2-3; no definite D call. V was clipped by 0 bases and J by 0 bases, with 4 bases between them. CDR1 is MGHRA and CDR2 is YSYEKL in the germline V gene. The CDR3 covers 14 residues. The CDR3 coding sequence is TGCGCCAGCAGCCAAGATCCCAGCACAGATACGCAGTATTTT. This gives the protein CASSQDPSTDTQYF.